This TCR beta chain was recorded in a study of radiotherapy plus CTLA-4 blockade in lung cancer. Regarding the study as a whole: Reports identified early blood T cell clone dynamics, with interferon-beta, as the best response predictor.

This clone was detected a few times. Its specificity is unknown. Treatment of patients with chemo-refractory metastatic non-small-cell lung cancer consisted of focal radiation plus CTLA-4 blockade with ipilimumab. TCRdb's table, derived via immunoSEQ multiplex PCR, lists solely in-frame clones and lacks some. The sample gives 70,000 to 90,000 clones, 60% to 85% of which show up once; 22% is in the top ten. The V gene end was trimmed by 5 bases and the J gene end by 8 bases; junction bases not matched to a gene: 10. CDR1 and CDR2 (germline): SGHVS, FNYEAQ. This CDR3 region has 15 residues. The material sequenced was peripheral blood, taken from a patient treated with radiotherapy plus ipilimumab. The source is a human donor with non-small cell lung cancer whose response to radiotherapy plus ipilimumab could not be evaluated. Some clones in this sample may be carry-over from other donors' samples. The chain is built from TRBV7-6 and TRBJ1-4, with 8 bases identical to TRBD1. DNA of the CDR3: TGTGCCAGCAGCCGGGCAGGGGGCCTAGAAGAAAAACTGTTTTTT. Protein product: CASSRAGGLEEKLFF.